Each of the 13 T cell receptor beta chains below was sequenced from the same sample in a study of technical replicates of blood from a handful of donors. TCRdb's table, derived via immunoSEQ multiplex PCR, lists solely in-frame clones and lacks some. Here the sample spans fewer than 90,000 clones, 94% being singletons. Sequenced material: T cells isolated from PBMCs. Source of these receptors: a human donor in good health.

V gene TRBV28 combines with J gene TRBJ1-5; 7 bases are shared with TRBD1. The germline CDR1 and CDR2 sequences are MDHEN and SYDVKM. The trim removed 3 bases at V and 1 base at J, leaving 6 bases unmatched. The CDR3 is 16 residues long. The CDR3 loop is CASSLHAGGSNQPQHF. The DNA of the CDR3 is TGTGCCAGCAGTTTGCATGCAGGGGGGAGCAATCAGCCCCAGCATTTT.

The genes are TRBV9 and TRBJ1-2, with a possible D match to TRBD1 (5 bases). Trimming left V 0 bases short and J 0 bases short, with 6 bases between. The CDR3 is 14 residues long. Germline-derived CDR1 and CDR2 are SGDLS and YYNGEE. The CDR3 DNA is TGTGCCAGCAGCGTAGCGGGGGCTAACTATGGCTACACCTTC. Translation: CASSVAGANYGYTF. The full variable domain, in which reference TRBV9 and TRBJ1-2 provide the parts outside the CDR3, is DSGVTQTPKHLITATGQRVTLRCSPRSGDLSVYWYQQSLDQGLQFLIQYYNGEERAKGNILERFSAQQFPDLHSELNLSSLELGDSALYFCASSVAGANYGYTFGSGTRLTVV.

V gene TRBV2 combines with J gene TRBJ2-5, with 10 bases fitting TRBD1. The J segment lost 3 bases and the V segment lost 4 bases, leaving 5 bases of the junction unmatched. The CDR3 totals 15 residues. CDR1 and CDR2 from the germline V gene are SNHLY and FYNNEI. The chain's CDR3 is CASSATGTGEETQYF. CDR3 DNA sequence: TGTGCCAGCAGTGCAACCGGGACAGGGGAAGAGACCCAGTACTTC.

The rearrangement joins TRBV6-6 to TRBJ2-7; D is undetermined. The ends were cut back, 0 bases at V and 3 bases at J, with 6 bases in the middle. The CDR3 consists of 13 residues. Germline-derived CDR1 and CDR2 are MNHNY and SVGAGI (reference sequence). DNA of the CDR3: TGTGCCAGCAGTTACTCGTTCTACTACGAGCAGTACTTC. This codes for CASSYSFYYEQYF.

The CDR3, as DNA: TGTGCCAGCAGCCCATATTGGACAGTCAATCAGCCCCAGCATTTT. It yields the protein CASSPYWTVNQPQHF. The V gene is TRBV2, the J gene TRBJ1-5; a weak D match, TRBD1 (6 bases). The CDR3 runs to 15 residues. Between the trimmed V and J ends, which lost 6 bases and 3 bases, there was a span of 15 bases. Germline values: CDR1 SNHLY, CDR2 FYNNEI.

V and J are TRBV7-2 and TRBJ2-7, with a possible D match to TRBD1 (6 bases). This CDR3 is built from 14 residues. Trimming cost V 5 bases and J 2 bases, with 13 bases left between them. Germline V gives CDR1 SGHTA, CDR2 FQGNSA. In DNA, the CDR3 is TGTGCCAGCAGCCTATCGACAGGCCCCTACGAGCAGTACTTC. This encodes CASSLSTGPYEQYF. The whole variable domain, filled in from reference TRBV7-2 and TRBJ2-7, reads GAGVSQSPSNKVTEKGKDVELRCDPISGHTALYWYRQSLGQGLEFLIYFQGNSAPDKSGLPSDRFSAERTGGSVSTLTIQRTQQEDSAVYLCASSLSTGPYEQYFGPGTRLTVT.

The V gene is TRBV6-5, the J gene TRBJ2-7; tentative D call: TRBD1 (6 bases). CDR1 is MNHEY, CDR2 SVGAGI, per germline. This CDR3 contains 15 residues. Trimming stripped 2 bases from V and 1 base from J, with 12 bases between. The CDR3 nucleotides are TGTGCCAGCAGTTACGGTCCACAGGGATCCTACGAGCAGTACTTC. Translating gives CASSYGPQGSYEQYF.

The chain carries TRBV7-8 and TRBJ1-2, with 7 nucleotides matching TRBD1. V was pared by 2 bases and J by 4 bases, with 13 bases of the junction left unmatched. The CDR3 runs to 17 residues. Germline-derived CDR1 and CDR2 are SGHVS and FQNEAQ. CDR3 DNA sequence: TGTGCCAGCAGCTTAAGTGGAACTGACAGGGCAGTCTATGGCTACACCTTC. Its translation is CASSLSGTDRAVYGYTF.

This chain connects TRBV28 to TRBJ1-2; 7 bases map to TRBD1. V lost 7 bases, J lost 4 bases, and 9 bases stayed unmatched. The CDR3 is 14 residues long. CDR1 is MDHEN and CDR2 is SYDVKM in the germline V gene. The CDR3 DNA follows: TGTGCCAGCATGACGGAGGGGGCATTCTATGGCTACACCTTC. Protein: CASMTEGAFYGYTF.

The DNA of the CDR3 is TGCGCCAGCAGCCAAGGACAGGGGGTTGTTGAAAAACTGTTTTTT. Translated: CASSQGQGVVEKLFF. This chain uses TRBV4-1 with TRBJ1-4, with 9 bases matching TRBD1. This CDR3 has 15 residues. Germline V gives CDR1 MGHRA, CDR2 YSYEKL. V lost 1 base and J lost 7; bases outside the gene matches: 4.

The V and J genes are TRBV7-9 and TRBJ1-6; D unclear. Deletions cut 5 bases from V and 5 bases from J, with 10 bases between. The CDR3 loop spans 14 amino acids. From germline, CDR1 is SEHNR and CDR2 FQNEAQ (reference sequence). In DNA, the CDR3 is TGTGCCAGCAGCCTGAAACTAAATAATTCACCCCTCCACTTT. This codes for CASSLKLNNSPLHF.

The rearrangement uses TRBV7-9 and TRBJ2-7, with no clear D. The CDR3 has 13 residues. The germline V gene has CDR1 SEHNR and CDR2 FQNEAQ (reference sequence). The ends were cut back, 7 bases at V and 3 bases at J, with 13 bases in the middle. For the CDR3, the DNA is TGTGCCAGCAACGGTCGAGAGAACTACGAGCAGTACTTC. Translation: CASNGRENYEQYF.

CDR3 amino acids: CASSRVSGSLYNEQFF. The CDR3 bases are TGTGCCAGCAGCCGAGTGAGCGGGAGCTTATACAATGAGCAGTTCTTC. The rearrangement uses TRBV7-8 and TRBJ2-1; 8 bases fit TRBD2. There are 16 residues in the CDR3. Germline V lookup: CDR1 SGHVS, CDR2 FQNEAQ. Trimming cost V 5 bases and J 4 bases; bases outside gene matches: 10.